Included here is one T cell receptor (beta chain) sequence, with context. No antigen is known for it. V was pared by 6 bases and J by 2 bases, with 12 bases between. Germline loops: CDR1 LNHDA, CDR2 SQIVND (reference sequence). The CDR3 is 14 amino acids. The source of the sample is a study of Tregs in tolerant kidney transplant recipients. Findings of the study overall: Changing PCR primers prevented nucleotide comparison between some patients' samples. Few patients were studied, so findings need validation in larger groups.

Method: immunoSEQ multiplex PCR; TCRdb's copy keeps in-frame clones and lacks some. Among over 50,000 clones listed, approximately 83% were seen once. This specimen consisted of Tregs from blood, obtained before the transplant. The V call is TRBV19, the J call TRBJ2-3; D is unresolved. The receptor comes from a human donor who received a combined kidney and bone marrow transplant. The CDR3 protein is CASSSLAITDTQYF. The CDR3 DNA reads TGTGCCAGTAGCAGTTTGGCCATCACAGATACGCAGTATTTT.